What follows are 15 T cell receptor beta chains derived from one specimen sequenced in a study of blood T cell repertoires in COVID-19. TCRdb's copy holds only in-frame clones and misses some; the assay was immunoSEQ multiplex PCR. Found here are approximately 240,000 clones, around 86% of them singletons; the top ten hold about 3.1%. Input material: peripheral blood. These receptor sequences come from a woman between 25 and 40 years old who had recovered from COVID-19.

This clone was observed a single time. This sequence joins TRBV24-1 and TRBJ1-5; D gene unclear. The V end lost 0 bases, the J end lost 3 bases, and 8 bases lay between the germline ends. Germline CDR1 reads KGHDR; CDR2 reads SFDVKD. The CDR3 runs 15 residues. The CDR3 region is CATSDLFQVNQPQHF. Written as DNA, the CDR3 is TGTGCCACCAGTGATTTGTTCCAGGTCAATCAGCCCCAGCATTTT.

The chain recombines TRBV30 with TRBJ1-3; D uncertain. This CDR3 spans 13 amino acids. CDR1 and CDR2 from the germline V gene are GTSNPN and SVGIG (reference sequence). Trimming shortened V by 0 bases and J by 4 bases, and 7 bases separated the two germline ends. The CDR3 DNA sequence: TGTGCCTGGAGTGTAGAACAGGGAAACACCATATATTTT. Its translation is CAWSVEQGNTIYF.

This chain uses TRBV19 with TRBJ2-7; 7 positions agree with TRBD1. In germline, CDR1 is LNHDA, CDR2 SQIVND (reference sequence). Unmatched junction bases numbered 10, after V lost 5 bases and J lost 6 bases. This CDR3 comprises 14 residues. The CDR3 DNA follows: TGTGCCAGTAGTGGGGGACAGAGCTACTCCGAGCAGTACTTC. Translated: CASSGGQSYSEQYF.

CDR3 residues: CASSYRTVSNTEAFF. CDR3 sequence (DNA): TGTGCCAGCAGTTATCGGACAGTTTCGAACACTGAAGCTTTCTTT. V is TRBV6-5 and J is TRBJ1-1; D is possibly TRBD1 (6 bases). The CDR3 contains 15 residues. Deletions cut 3 bases from V and 1 base from J, with 12 bases between. Germline assignment: CDR1 MNHEY and CDR2 SVGAGI.

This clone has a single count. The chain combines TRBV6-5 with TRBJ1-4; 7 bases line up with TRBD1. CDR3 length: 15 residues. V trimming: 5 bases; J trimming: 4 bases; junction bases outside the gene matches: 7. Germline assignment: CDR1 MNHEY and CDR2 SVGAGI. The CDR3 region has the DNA TGTGCCAGCAGTCCGAGGACAGGTTTTAATGAAAAACTGTTTTTT. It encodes CASSPRTGFNEKLFF.

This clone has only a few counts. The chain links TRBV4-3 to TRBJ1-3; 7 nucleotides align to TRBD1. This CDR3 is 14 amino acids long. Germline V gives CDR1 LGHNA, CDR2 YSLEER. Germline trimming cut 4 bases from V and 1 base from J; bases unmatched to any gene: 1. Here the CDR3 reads CASSPGGSGNTIYF. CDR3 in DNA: TGCGCCAGCAGCCCAGGGGGTTCTGGAAACACCATATATTTT.

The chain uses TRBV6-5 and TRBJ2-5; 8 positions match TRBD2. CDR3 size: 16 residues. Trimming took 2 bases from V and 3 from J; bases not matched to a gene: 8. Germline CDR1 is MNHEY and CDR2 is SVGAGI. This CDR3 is CASSYQLRGAEETQYF. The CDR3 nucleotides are TGTGCCAGCAGTTACCAGTTGCGGGGGGCGGAAGAGACCCAGTACTTC.

The CDR3 protein is CASSVGMGSGSQETQYF. The CDR3 DNA follows: TGTGCCAGCAGCGTAGGGATGGGGAGCGGAAGCCAAGAGACCCAGTACTTC. The rearrangement joins TRBV9 to TRBJ2-5, with a weak D call TRBD2 (5 bases). Trimming pared 0 bases from V and 1 base from J, leaving 16 bases between. The CDR3 is 17 amino acids. Germline CDR1 is SGDLS and CDR2 is YYNGEE.

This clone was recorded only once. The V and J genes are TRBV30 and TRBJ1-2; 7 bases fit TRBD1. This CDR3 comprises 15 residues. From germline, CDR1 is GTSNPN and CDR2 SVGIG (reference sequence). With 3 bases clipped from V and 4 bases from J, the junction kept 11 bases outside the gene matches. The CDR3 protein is CAWRTGSWTGYGYTF. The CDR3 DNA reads TGTGCCTGGAGGACAGGGTCCTGGACGGGCTATGGCTACACCTTC.

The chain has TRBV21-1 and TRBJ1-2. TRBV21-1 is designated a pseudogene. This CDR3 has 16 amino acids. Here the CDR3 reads CASSLRTRARDYGYTF. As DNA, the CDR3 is TGTGCCAGCAGCCTAAGGACGCGGGCCCGGGACTATGGCTACACCTTC.

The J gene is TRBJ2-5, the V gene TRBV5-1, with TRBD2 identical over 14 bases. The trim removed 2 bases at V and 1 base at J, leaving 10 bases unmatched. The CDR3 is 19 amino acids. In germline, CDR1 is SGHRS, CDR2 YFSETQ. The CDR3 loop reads CASSLEPGLAGARQETQYF. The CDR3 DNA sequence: TGCGCCAGCAGCTTAGAACCGGGACTAGCGGGGGCACGCCAAGAGACCCAGTACTTC.

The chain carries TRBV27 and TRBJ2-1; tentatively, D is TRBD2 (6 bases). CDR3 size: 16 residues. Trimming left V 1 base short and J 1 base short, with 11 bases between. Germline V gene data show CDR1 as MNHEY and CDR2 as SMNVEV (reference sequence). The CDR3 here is CASSLYPSASYNEQFF. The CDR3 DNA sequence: TGTGCCAGCAGTTTATACCCTAGCGCGTCCTACAATGAGCAGTTCTTC.

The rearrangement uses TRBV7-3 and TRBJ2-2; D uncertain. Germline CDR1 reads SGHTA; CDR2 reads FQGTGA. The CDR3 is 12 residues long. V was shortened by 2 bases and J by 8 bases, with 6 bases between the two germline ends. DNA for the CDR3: TGTGCCAGCAGCTTATCTAAGGGGGAGCTGTTTTTT. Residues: CASSLSKGELFF.

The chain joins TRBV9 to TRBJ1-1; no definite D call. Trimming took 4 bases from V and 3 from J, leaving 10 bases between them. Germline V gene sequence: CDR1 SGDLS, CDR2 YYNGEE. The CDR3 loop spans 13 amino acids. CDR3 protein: CASSTEVDTEAFF. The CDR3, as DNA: TGTGCCAGCAGCACCGAAGTAGACACTGAAGCTTTCTTT.

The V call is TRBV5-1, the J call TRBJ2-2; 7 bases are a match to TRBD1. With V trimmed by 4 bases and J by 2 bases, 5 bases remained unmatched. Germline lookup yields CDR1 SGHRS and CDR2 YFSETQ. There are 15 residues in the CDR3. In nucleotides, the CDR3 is TGCGCCAGCAGCCCCGGGACAGATAACACCGGGGAGCTGTTTTTT. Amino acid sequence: CASSPGTDNTGELFF.